One sample yielded the 5 T cell receptor beta chains listed below, sequenced in a study of breast tumors, draining lymph nodes, adjacent tissues. One entry per CDR3 protein, called by TCRdb with MiXCR from the multiplex PCR reads. Of more than 12,000 distinct CDR3 sequences listed, 45% to 70% are singletons. The sample was tumor-adjacent breast tissue. The source of these receptors is a female donor with breast cancer. Some clones in this sample may be carry-over from other donors' samples.

This clonotype turned up a few times. The chain carries TRBV20-1 and TRBJ1-4, with unresolved D. The CDR3 loop spans 12 amino acids. Trimming shortened V by 1 base and J by 4 bases, and 4 bases separated the two germline ends. The V gene's germline CDR1 is DFQATT and CDR2 SNEGSKA (reference sequence). The CDR3 sequence: CSARARNEKLFF. CDR3 nucleotide sequence: TGCAGTGCTAGAGCGCGTAATGAAAAACTGTTTTTT.

Judged by abundance, this clonotype is medium-sized. This chain uses TRBV2 with TRBJ2-7; unclear D gene. This CDR3 region has 12 residues. In germline, CDR1 is SNHLY, CDR2 FYNNEI. The germline V and J ends were trimmed by 3 bases and 0 bases, with 3 bases remaining between them. The CDR3 DNA reads as TGTGCCAGCAGTGACAACTCCTACGAGCAGTACTTC. It encodes CASSDNSYEQYF.

The J gene is TRBJ1-6, the V gene TRBV6-1, with 10 bases fitting TRBD1. From germline, CDR1 is MNHNS and CDR2 SASEGT. The CDR3 extends over 15 amino acids. The junction had 4 bases not matched to a gene; V was cut back by 2 bases and J by 9 bases. CDR3 in DNA: TGTGCCAGCAGTGAACGGACAGGGGGAAGTTCACCCCTCCACTTT. It encodes CASSERTGGSSPLHF.

The chain combines TRBV12-3 or TRBV12-4 with TRBJ2-2; D is uncertain. Trimming left V 7 bases short and J 2 bases short, with 11 bases between. The CDR3 covers 14 residues. CDR3 region: CASTPVSNTGELFF. Here the CDR3 DNA reads TGTGCCAGCACCCCCGTGAGTAACACCGGGGAGCTGTTTTTT.

Concerning this clonotype itself: A much larger clone differs by one base, so this may be a read error. Since no conserved phenylalanine or tryptophan closes the CDR3, a read error is the likely cause. The chain employs TRBV18 and TRBJ1-1; 8 bases match TRBD1. Germline V gene data show CDR1 as KGHSH and CDR2 as LQKENI. Losses at the gene ends were 8 bases for V and 5 bases for J; bases not matched to a gene: 7. This CDR3 is built from 13 residues. CDR3 residues: CASVQGARTEAFL. Here the CDR3 DNA reads TGTGCCAGCGTCCAGGGGGCGAGGACTGAAGCTTTCCTT.